The sequence of this T cell receptor beta chain was determined in a study of cytomegalovirus exposure and HLA in healthy donors (dated by TCRdb to 2016 to 2017). For the wider study: According to an earlier analysis of a few hundred of the donors, about 170 million T cells yielded 90 million to 130 million unique TCR beta sequences and approximately 300 Gb of sequence data. Donor age, sex, ethnicity and CMV serostatus were collected together with the repertoire data. HLA typing included class I and class II loci at four-digit resolution. Typing coverage differed by locus: A, B, C, DRB1 and DQB1 were typed in roughly 629-640 donors, DQA1 in about 510, DPA1 in 606, and DPB1 in around 490. Every discovery cohort repertoire had been produced on one sequencing platform. The T cell repertoires of 550 to 850 subjects were profiled by immunosequencing and related to cytomegalovirus serostatus. A later genetic analysis took genome-wide SNP genotypes for about 55% of the roughly 670 donors and used that subset as a discovery cohort. Roughly 5 DR-DQ haplotypes were handled as single units for association and clustering because linkage in the cohort was strong. An early release covering roughly 640 HLA-typed donors comprised approximately 300 gigabases of sequencing data and tens of millions of unique TCR sequences. Among 300 to 500 genotyped donors of the cohort, an average of around 250,000 unique TCR beta nucleotide sequences was sequenced per donor, of which 15% to 20% were non-productive. In addition to the first cohort of around 670 subjects, a separate validation cohort of approximately 120 different subjects was used. To predict cytomegalovirus infection status, the study brought together high-throughput TCR immunosequencing, statistical association of individual TCRs with disease status, and machine learning. A later analysis re-analyzed previously published TCR beta repertoires from roughly 600 donors and added high-resolution HLA genotyping to study TCR occurrence patterns. The study aimed to test whether signatures of past pathogen exposure could be identified by cataloging public T cell receptors. Rather than drawing on any new phenotypic data, the later analysis identified candidate immune exposures from TCR beta sequences and the way those sequences occurred across donors. Of the approximately 400 genotyped donors, 81% were placed in the genetic ancestry cluster associated with self-reported Caucasian donors. An earlier analysis of 500 to 750 of the donors applied high-throughput TCR beta sequencing to assess whether each TCR beta V gene segment acted as functional or pseudogenic.

The method was the immunoSEQ multiplex PCR assay. A mixture of 60 forward primers for TCR Vbeta segments and 13 reverse primers for TCR Jbeta segments was used in the multiplex PCR. The CDR3 region of rearranged TCR beta genes was amplified from genomic DNA by a multiplex PCR assay. Amplified TCR beta libraries were sequenced as 87-base-pair reads on the Illumina HiSeq System. The paper's processing steps were these. In a later analysis, 80 million or so unique TCR beta chains were counted across the 500 to 850 repertoires, and around 11 million of these chains were shared by at least two donors. Raw reads were error-corrected and collapsed into unique sequences with a nearest-neighbor algorithm that merged closely related sequences to remove PCR and sequencing errors. To assign V, D and J gene segments, CDR3 sequences were aligned to IMGT reference sequences. For a sequence to be retained, at least a six-nucleotide match to both a V gene segment and a J gene segment was required. Rearrangements were called productive when the CDR3 lacked stop codons and stayed in frame with V and J; all others were non-productive. Following IMGT convention, CDR3 was defined as the stretch from the second conserved V-encoded cysteine up to the conserved J-encoded phenylalanine. In an earlier analysis of 587 of the donors, sequences lacking an unambiguous match to a single V gene segment were excluded. An earlier analysis of just under 600 of the donors called V segments functional above 56.7% productive rearrangements and segregating when the between-donor standard deviation exceeded 5%. A statistical classification framework was built to diagnose cytomegalovirus status from the catalog of TCR beta chain sequences. V and J gene assignment, in a later analysis, came from comparing TCR nucleotide sequences with IMGT/GENE-DB human TR gene sequences. The TCRdist pipeline was used in a later analysis to assign CDR3 sequences and most-parsimonious VDJ recombination scenarios. In a later analysis, each TCR beta chain was defined by its CDR3 amino acid sequence together with its V-gene family, and reads without a unique V-gene family were excluded. To address suspected cross-contamination and a sequencing artifact, a later analysis removed 450 to 700 highly shared, low-generation-probability nucleotide sequences. In a later analysis, a clonal expansion index for each public chain was calculated from normalized within-repertoire ranks of inferred template counts. Generation probabilities in a later analysis came from a VDJ recombination model fitted to out-of-frame rearrangements, and those results were checked against IGoR. In a later analysis, TCR-TCR, TCR-HLA and TCR-CMV co-occurrence was scored with hypergeometric tests, and a repertoire-size bias correction was applied to TCR pairs. In a later analysis, false discovery rates were estimated by permuting HLA or CMV assignments 20 times. A later analysis grouped co-occurring TCRs with DBSCAN, adding TCRdist sequence similarity when clustering within HLA-allele-positive subsets. For co-occurrence clustering, repertoires with fewer than 30,000 or more than 120,000 public chains were excluded, along with several repertoires with anomalous nucleotide sharing. In TCRdb, the immuneACCESS table is reduced to in-frame sequences with V and J assigned. These tables do not hold every clone; where another copy was compared, an unresolved V gene accounts for under half, and the others remain unexplained. V, J and clone size are taken as reported in that table, and D and trimming were inferred from the DNA itself. Present in this sample are about 180,000 clones, approximately 79% of which were seen just once. The ten top clones hold about 0.72% of the sample.

Study-level results and caveats: The study listed 150 to 200 TCR beta chains as associated with cytomegalovirus. Three of the identified cytomegalovirus-associated TCR beta chains were confirmed in vitro to be specific for cytomegalovirus antigens. Most TCR sequences were seen in very few donors, while some public TCRs were found in many individuals. HLA typing was unavailable for some donors at each locus, so association tests used only the typed subset. A later genetic analysis associated a missense DCLRE1C variant with V-gene and J-gene trimming of TCR beta chains, and an independent cohort replicated the association. A further reported finding was that TCR beta sequences accurately predicted the HLA-A and HLA-B alleles for most subjects in the first cohort. Several of the top co-occurrence clusters appeared to be linked to parvovirus B19, influenza, CMV and Epstein-Barr virus, according to a later analysis. Linkage disequilibrium might explain the correlated functional status among segregating V segments, but an unknown experimental factor could not be excluded. Because counts were too low, seventeen rarely observed V segments, including chromosome 9 orphons, were excluded from the earlier analysis of 500 to 700 of the donors. In a later genetic analysis, fewer N-insertions in productive TCRs were reported among donors in an Asian-associated ancestry cluster than the 666-donor mean. In a later analysis, most CMV-associated TCR beta chains were found to appear HLA-restricted, with HLA associations seemingly driven largely by CMV exposure. Sequencing depth was assumed to be roughly uniform across donors in the presence/absence analyses, though that assumption may not hold. The authors suggested that the approach could potentially be generalized to other disease states and immunological phenotypes. A later analysis found that TCR association rates varied across HLA loci, with DRB1 alleles showing the most associated TCRs and HLA-C alleles the fewest. A later analysis found that HLA-associated TCR beta chains were more clonally expanded and had lower generation probabilities than equally common non-associated chains. At a false discovery rate of 0.05, a later analysis linked 16,951 TCR beta sequences to specific HLA alleles. A cluster of highly shared sequence variants was judged likely to represent a technical artifact of the sequencing pipeline. Broadly in line with IMGT annotations, most TCR beta V segments showed up in productive rearrangements about 90% or about 30% of the time in an earlier analysis of roughly 590 of the donors. The classifier was reported to diagnose cytomegalovirus status with high specificity and sensitivity in both the original cohort and the validation cohort. When HLA alleles, especially DR and DQ, strongly co-occurred, TCR associations were difficult to assign to individual alleles. CMV serostatus was the only immune exposure information available for the cohort. Only TCR beta chains were sequenced in this cohort, and the absence of alpha or paired-chain data limited detectable features.

With respect to this clone: There is no known antigen for this receptor. Per-base quality was not reported, and no clone a single base away is much larger than it.

The cohort comprised around 690 healthy bone marrow donors. Cohort members were all nominally healthy when sampled, although unrecorded immune exposures were likely present. The donor was CMV seronegative and was included in the group of about 350 seronegative cohort members. Every donor gave a peripheral blood sample, and the peripheral blood mononuclear cells from that sample were used for TCR beta sequencing. The Qiagen DNeasy Blood Extraction Kit was used to extract genomic DNA from the blood cell samples. The receptor was derived from a woman aged 40 to 55 in good health and CMV-seronegative. The sample comprised PBMCs.

The base sequence is TGTGCCAGCATACAGCCGGTGATGTCCGGGGAGCTGTTTTTT. Its protein is CASIQPVMSGELFF. The V gene is TRBV7-9 and the J gene is TRBJ2-2; there is no confident call for the D gene. Counted from cysteine to phenylalanine, this CDR3 has 14 amino acids. Of all the DNA, just the CDR3 is kept, 42 bases in frame from base 1. V is cut by 7 bases and J by 6 bases, and the space between the germline ends is 15 bases. CDR1 and CDR2 were assigned from the germline V gene (reference sequence) as SEHNR and FQNEAQ.